This TCR beta chain was sequenced during a study of blood T cell repertoires in COVID-19. Study at large: Donors in the United States, Italy and Spain gave samples during acute or convalescent COVID-19.

Across under 25 US areas, participants ranged in age from 18 to 89 years. Participant-reported clinical history was the basis for cohort assignment. Per the original data handling: By means of reference gene primer amplification, nucleated cell counts were estimated. The repertoire was sequenced with immunoSEQ multiplex PCR; TCRdb's copy has only in-frame clones and lacks some. The DNA gave D and trimming, while V, J and clone size come from that table. The sample includes about 320,000 clones, about 85% of them seen just once. With 4 bases removed from V and 1 base from J, the gap between germline ends came to 7 bases. The CDR3 has 14 residues. In germline, CDR1 is MGHDK, CDR2 SYGVNS.

The TCR was taken from a woman in her 30s who had recovered from COVID-19. V usage is TRBV25-1 and J usage is TRBJ2-2; weak D call: TRBD1 (6 bases). The specimen was PBMCs or T cells enriched from blood (not recorded which). The CDR3 DNA follows: TGTGCCAGCAGTGCGGGACAGAACACCGGGGAGCTGTTTTTT. As protein: CASSAGQNTGELFF.